These 10 T cell receptor beta chains share one sample of origin, sequenced in a study of blood T cells in healthy people across ages. Together with a sample-barcoded 5' primer, a J-beta primer mix was included in a second PCR lasting about 6 to 11 cycles. TCRdb itself ran the 5' RACE reads through MiXCR, one entry per CDR3 protein. The table records 550,000 to 800,000 distinct CDR3 sequences, less than 40% of them present only once. The sequenced sample consisted of blood. The receptors originated from a woman older than 75 in good health.

This clonotype was observed at least ten times. The CDR3 is CSFLEGKKAFF. CDR3 sequence (DNA): TGCAGCTTCCTGGAGGGAAAAAAAGCTTTCTTT. This chain joins TRBV29-1 and TRBJ1-1; D ambiguous. Trimming shortened V by 8 bases and J by 9 bases, and 16 bases separated the two germline ends. The CDR3 contains 11 residues. The germline gives CDR1 SQVTM, CDR2 ANQGSEA.

In its sample, this clonotype was seen many times. The chain couples TRBV7-2 to TRBJ1-5; D uncertain. V lost 5 bases, J lost 1 base, and 9 bases lay in between. The CDR3 loop spans 14 amino acids. Per the germline V gene, CDR1 is SGHTA and CDR2 is FQGNSA. Here the CDR3 reads CASSLPGSNQPQHF. Written as DNA, the CDR3 is TGTGCCAGCAGCCTTCCGGGGAGCAATCAGCCCCAGCATTTT.

In this sample, this clonotype turned up many times. This chain links TRBV20-1 with TRBJ2-1, with D possibly matching TRBD1 (7 bases). The germline V gene has CDR1 DFQATT and CDR2 SNEGSKA (reference sequence). V lost 6 bases to trimming and J lost 0 bases, with 18 bases between them. This CDR3 has 16 residues. The CDR3 DNA reads TGCAGTGCATCGGGAGACAGGGTAAACTCCTACAATGAGCAGTTCTTC. Translated: CSASGDRVNSYNEQFF.

Many counts were recorded for this clonotype. The CDR3 region has the DNA TGCAGTGCTGTGACAGGGGGTGGGGAGACCCAGTACTTC. It yields the protein CSAVTGGGETQYF. J is TRBJ2-5 and V is TRBV20-1; 9 bases match TRBD1. Germline trimming cut 5 bases from V and 5 bases from J; bases unmatched to any gene: 6. The CDR3 extends over 13 amino acids. The V gene's germline CDR1 is DFQATT and CDR2 SNEGSKA (reference sequence).

The rearrangement links TRBV4-2 to TRBJ1-2, with 10 bases aligning to TRBD1. This CDR3 is built from 16 residues. The V segment lost 4 bases and the J segment 2 bases; nucleotides outside the gene matches: 7. Germline V CDR1 and CDR2: LGHNA, YNFKEQ. Here the CDR3 DNA reads TGTGCCAGCAGCCCCGCGGACAGGGGGAAGAACTATGGCTACACCTTC. Protein product: CASSPADRGKNYGYTF.

This clonotype was seen a few times. CDR3 region: CASSWTGAGYTF. The CDR3 region has the DNA TGTGCCAGCAGCTGGACAGGGGCTGGCTACACCTTC. V gene TRBV5-6 combines with J gene TRBJ1-2, with 9 bases fitting TRBD1. Per the germline V gene, CDR1 is SGHDT and CDR2 is YYEEEE. V shed 3 bases and J 7 bases; nucleotides not matched to a gene: 1. The CDR3 totals 12 residues. Looking up the rest from reference TRBV5-6 and TRBJ1-2 gives the full variable domain: DAGVTQSPTHLIKTRGQQVTLRCSPKSGHDTVSWYQQALGQGPQFIFQYYEEEERQRGNFPDRFSGHQFPNYSSELNVNALLLGDSALYLCASSWTGAGYTFGSGTRLTVV.

CDR3 loop: CSTQEGGRLYEQYF. CDR3 coding DNA: TGCAGTACTCAAGAGGGCGGGCGCCTCTACGAGCAGTACTTC. The chain joins TRBV20-1 to TRBJ2-7; TRBD2 is a possible D gene (5 bases). The CDR3 consists of 14 residues. Trimming shortened V by 8 bases and J by 3 bases, and 20 bases separated the two germline ends. Germline CDR1 reads DFQATT; CDR2 reads SNEGSKA (reference sequence).

This clonotype was observed a handful of times. This chain links TRBV4-2 with TRBJ1-5; a possible D gene is TRBD1 (5 bases). Trimming cost V 0 bases and J 0 bases, with 18 bases left between them. The CDR3 spans 19 residues. Germline assignment: CDR1 LGHNA and CDR2 YNFKEQ. CDR3 sequence: CASSQDGLGTEYSNQPQHF. CDR3 in DNA: TGTGCCAGCAGCCAAGATGGTCTGGGGACCGAGTATAGCAATCAGCCCCAGCATTTT.

This clonotype showed up many times. The genes are TRBV7-6 and TRBJ2-1; D might be TRBD1 (5 bases). The CDR3 sequence is 14 residues long. Germline V gene lookup returns CDR1 SGHVS and CDR2 FNYEAQ. The V end lost 1 base, the J end lost 12 bases, and 16 bases lay between the germline ends. The CDR3 DNA sequence: TGTGCCAGCAGCTTAGAGGGGTACCAAAGGGGGCAGTTCTTC. This translates into CASSLEGYQRGQFF.

Many counts were recorded for this clonotype. DNA of the CDR3: TGCAGCGTTGAAAAGAACAGGGGCACTGAAGCTTTCTTT. Its protein product is CSVEKNRGTEAFF. The V call is TRBV29-1, the J call TRBJ1-1; the match to TRBD1 covers 7 bases. V was clipped by 2 bases and J by 4 bases; unmatched bases: 4. This CDR3 spans 13 amino acids. CDR1 SQVTM and CDR2 ANQGSEA come from the germline V gene.